This entry lists 25 T cell receptor beta chains sequenced from one sample in a study of human T cells and chemical hapten exposure. MiXCR, applied by TCRdb to the RACE reads, yields one record per CDR3 protein. Of under 200,000 distinct CDR3 sequences listed, around 30% are singletons. Regarding time point: pre-sensitization, week 0. The sample's treatment: therapeutic diphenylcyclopropenone sensitization with weekly scalp DPC. The material sequenced was whole blood, taken in connection with sensitization to the hapten diphenylcyclopropenone (DPC). These receptors were collected from a woman under 40 with alopecia areata. Some clones in this sample may be carry-over from other donors' samples.

This clonotype was counted a few times. The chain links TRBV28 to TRBJ2-5, with D possibly TRBD2 on 5 matching bases. CDR1 and CDR2 (germline): MDHEN, SYDVKM. Trimming took 4 bases from V and 5 from J, leaving 14 bases between them. This CDR3 comprises 14 residues. CDR3 in amino acids: CASSWATSRETQYF. DNA of the CDR3: TGTGCCAGCAGTTGGGCCACTAGTAGGGAGACCCAGTACTTC.

This chain connects TRBV7-9 to TRBJ1-6, with 8 bases aligning to TRBD1. V shed 1 base and J 10 bases; nucleotides not matched to a gene: 6. The length of the CDR3 is 15 residues. Germline CDR1 and CDR2: SEHNR and FQNEAQ (reference sequence). The CDR3 loop is CASSLGDRKVSPLHF. The DNA for the CDR3 is TGTGCCAGCAGCTTAGGGGACAGGAAGGTGTCACCCCTCCACTTT.

The gene calls are TRBV20-1 and TRBJ2-1, with D unresolved. The CDR3 has 13 amino acids. Germline V gene data show CDR1 as DFQATT and CDR2 as SNEGSKA (reference sequence). V gave up 5 bases and J gave up 7 bases, with 15 bases separating them. The CDR3 bases are TGCAGTGCTCCGACCCTGGGCAAGAATGAGCAGTTCTTC. Translation: CSAPTLGKNEQFF.

This clonotype was observed a few times. The chain employs TRBV7-2 and TRBJ2-7; perhaps TRBD1 as D (6 bases). Between the trimmed V and J ends, which lost 5 bases and 3 bases, there was a span of 17 bases. This CDR3 is 15 amino acids long. CDR1 is SGHTA, CDR2 FQGNSA, per germline. This CDR3 is CASSRTGTARYEQYF. CDR3 in DNA: TGTGCCAGCAGCCGTACAGGGACCGCTCGCTACGAGCAGTACTTC. Full variable domain (rest looked up from reference TRBV7-2 and TRBJ2-7): GAGVSQSPSNKVTEKGKDVELRCDPISGHTALYWYRQSLGQGLEFLIYFQGNSAPDKSGLPSDRFSAERTGGSVSTLTIQRTQQEDSAVYLCASSRTGTARYEQYFGPGTRLTVT.

V usage is TRBV5-1 and J usage is TRBJ1-5; a weak D match, TRBD1 (6 bases). Looked up from germline, CDR1 is SGHRS and CDR2 is YFSETQ. Between the trimmed V and J ends, which lost 0 bases and 4 bases, there was a span of 11 bases. This CDR3 has 15 residues. The CDR3 reads CASSLEGQRNQPQHF. As DNA, the CDR3 is TGCGCCAGCAGCTTGGAGGGACAAAGGAATCAGCCCCAGCATTTT.

The J gene is TRBJ2-7, the V gene TRBV5-1; 8 positions agree with TRBD1. Germline CDR1 and CDR2: SGHRS and YFSETQ. There are 17 residues in the CDR3. V trimming: 0 bases; J trimming: 1 base; junction bases outside the gene matches: 9. The CDR3 region is CASSLDRGTGLSYEQYF. The CDR3 DNA sequence: TGCGCCAGCAGCTTGGACAGGGGGACTGGACTTTCCTACGAGCAGTACTTC.

This clonotype was seen more than once but under ten times. The chain joins TRBV29-1 to TRBJ1-2, with a possible D match to TRBD1 (6 bases). In germline, CDR1 is SQVTM, CDR2 ANQGSEA. The CDR3 is 14 amino acids. V was shortened by 3 bases and J by 3 bases, with 14 bases between the two germline ends. CDR3 amino acids: CSVDEDSNYYGYTF. In DNA form, the CDR3 reads TGCAGCGTTGACGAGGACAGCAATTACTATGGCTACACCTTC. Full variable domain (remainder filled in from reference TRBV29-1 and TRBJ1-2): SAVISQKPSRDICQRGTSLTIQCQVDSQVTMMFWYRQQPGQSLTLIATANQGSEATYESGFVIDKFPISRPNLTFSTLTVSNMSPEDSSIYLCSVDEDSNYYGYTFGSGTRLTVV.

This clonotype was detected a few times. This CDR3 reads CASSLKADTQYF. The CDR3 coding sequence is TGTGCCAGCAGTTTAAAGGCAGATACGCAGTATTTT. V and J are TRBV28 and TRBJ2-3; unclear D gene. V lost 2 bases, J lost 4 bases, and 4 bases lay in between. Germline CDR1 and CDR2: MDHEN and SYDVKM. The CDR3 runs to 12 residues.

V is TRBV6-2 or TRBV6-3 and J is TRBJ2-7; 11 nucleotides agree with TRBD2. V lost 6 bases to trimming and J lost 9 bases; unmatched junction nucleotides: 7. Germline CDR1 is MNHEY and CDR2 is SVGEGT. CDR3 length equals 13 residues. CDR3 sequence reads: CASRGTSGNWQYF. The CDR3 DNA sequence: TGTGCCAGCAGAGGGACTAGCGGCAATTGGCAGTACTTC.

The CDR3 nucleotides read TGTGCCAGCAGCCCCCGGACTAGCGGGGGGGCAAAAGATACGCAGTATTTT. Encoded protein: CASSPRTSGGAKDTQYF. The J gene is TRBJ2-3, the V gene TRBV9; 15 bases match TRBD2. Germline V gene data show CDR1 as SGDLS and CDR2 as YYNGEE. With 4 bases clipped from V and 5 bases from J, the junction kept 8 bases outside the gene matches. The CDR3 loop spans 17 amino acids.

This chain links TRBV7-9 with TRBJ1-4, with 9 bases fitting TRBD1. V shed 5 bases and J 8 bases; nucleotides not matched to a gene: 6. The length of the CDR3 is 14 residues. Germline CDR1 reads SEHNR; CDR2 reads FQNEAQ (reference sequence). Written as DNA, the CDR3 is TGTGCCAGCAGCCGGGACAGGGCGGGGGAAAAACTGTTTTTT. Its translation: CASSRDRAGEKLFF.

This clonotype has more than one count but fewer than ten. J is TRBJ1-4 and V is TRBV28, with D unresolved. This CDR3 region has 12 residues. Trimming left V 10 bases short and J 8 bases short, with 14 bases between. Germline V CDR1 and CDR2: MDHEN, SYDVKM. The DNA for the CDR3 is TGTGCCACCACCCGGGCTTTCGAAAAACTGTTTTTT. Translation: CATTRAFEKLFF.

In DNA, the CDR3 is TGTGCCAGCTCCTCAAGCCTCTTGGGGGTTGCCAAAAACATTCAGTACTTC. It yields the protein CASSSSLLGVAKNIQYF. The genes are TRBV18 and TRBJ2-4; D may match TRBD1 or TRBD2 (5 bases each). The CDR3 totals 17 residues. The V end lost 6 bases, the J end lost 1 base, and 19 bases lay between the germline ends. CDR1 is KGHSH, CDR2 LQKENI, per germline.

This clonotype appeared a few times. The rearrangement uses TRBV29-1 and TRBJ1-1, with D maybe TRBD1 (6 bases). The CDR3 extends over 13 amino acids. Per germline, CDR1 SQVTM and CDR2 ANQGSEA. V was cut by 7 bases and J by 1 base, with 13 bases left in between. The CDR3 protein is CSGGTQPNTEAFF. CDR3 nucleotide sequence: TGCAGCGGGGGGACACAGCCGAACACTGAAGCTTTCTTT.

The rearrangement joins TRBV25-1 to TRBJ2-1; TRBD2 agrees at 8 bases. The J segment lost 10 bases and the V segment lost 7 bases, leaving 15 bases of the junction unmatched. The CDR3 is 15 residues long. Germline CDR1 MGHDK, CDR2 SYGVNS. CDR3 sequence: CASIPLGGGPGEQFF. The CDR3 region has the DNA TGTGCCAGCATACCCCTCGGGGGGGGACCTGGAGAGCAGTTCTTC.

This clonotype was seen more than once but under ten times. This sequence joins TRBV20-1 and TRBJ2-1, with D perhaps matching TRBD1 (5 bases). Germline V CDR1 and CDR2: DFQATT, SNEGSKA (reference sequence). V dropped 1 base and J dropped 3 bases, with 10 bases sitting between them. The CDR3 has 14 amino acids. The CDR3, as DNA: TGCAGTGCTAGAGGGGGCGGATTCTACAATGAGCAGTTCTTC. It codes for CSARGGGFYNEQFF.

This clonotype was picked up a small number of times. In DNA, the CDR3 is TGTGCCTGGAGTGTATCGGAGGGGCAGCCTCAGTACTTC. Encoded protein: CAWSVSEGQPQYF. The chain joins TRBV30 to TRBJ2-4; possibly TRBD2 for D (6 bases). Trimming pared 0 bases from V and 12 bases from J, leaving 15 bases between. CDR1 GTSNPN and CDR2 SVGIG come from the germline V gene (reference sequence). The CDR3 spans 13 residues.

This clonotype was seen at least ten times. The gene calls are TRBV20-1 and TRBJ2-7; 8 nucleotides line up with TRBD2. With V trimmed by 7 bases and J by 2 bases, 7 bases remained unmatched. Germline-derived CDR1 and CDR2 are DFQATT and SNEGSKA (reference sequence). This CDR3 contains 13 residues. As DNA, the CDR3 is TGCAGTGTCCAGCGGGGGACAACCTACGAGCAGTACTTC. Translated, it gives CSVQRGTTYEQYF.

This chain joins TRBV6-2 or TRBV6-3 and TRBJ2-7, with 11 bases identical to TRBD2. With 5 bases clipped from V and 3 bases from J, the junction kept 6 bases outside the gene matches. Germline CDR1 and CDR2: MNHEY and SVGEGT. This CDR3 is 15 amino acids long. The CDR3 loop is CASSTKGLADYEQYF. In DNA form, the CDR3 reads TGTGCCAGCAGTACTAAGGGACTAGCGGACTACGAGCAGTACTTC.

This rearrangement joins TRBV20-1 to TRBJ2-4; 7 bases match TRBD2. This CDR3 region has 16 residues. Germline lookup yields CDR1 DFQATT and CDR2 SNEGSKA (reference sequence). The junction had 17 bases not matched to a gene; V was cut back by 3 bases and J by 9 bases. CDR3 loop: CSASVGGGSGIGIQYF. CDR3 sequence (DNA): TGCAGTGCTAGTGTAGGAGGCGGGAGTGGTATCGGCATTCAGTACTTC.

The CDR3 nucleotides are TGTGCCAGCAGTCAACCGGGACAGGGGGCGTATGGCTACACCTTC. It specifies CASSQPGQGAYGYTF. The chain is built from TRBV28 and TRBJ1-2, with TRBD1 matching 12 bases. Trimming removed 5 bases from V and 5 bases from J; junction bases left unmatched: 6. Germline V lookup: CDR1 MDHEN, CDR2 SYDVKM. The CDR3 consists of 15 residues.

Only a few counts were recorded for this clonotype. The chain joins TRBV6-2 or TRBV6-3 to TRBJ2-1, with D unresolved. Looked up from germline, CDR1 is MNHEY and CDR2 is SVGEGT. The CDR3 loop spans 14 amino acids. With 0 bases removed from V and 5 bases from J, the gap between germline ends came to 8 bases. The CDR3 DNA reads as TGTGCCAGCAGTTACTCTAGGCAGCACAATGAGCAGTTCTTC. Translated, it gives CASSYSRQHNEQFF.

The chain employs TRBV6-2 or TRBV6-3 and TRBJ1-5; 7 bases fit TRBD1. The ends lost 2 bases at V and 3 bases at J; junction bases unmatched: 1. The V gene's germline CDR1 is MNHEY and CDR2 SVGEGT. CDR3 size: 14 residues. The CDR3 DNA sequence: TGTGCCAGCAGTTACACAGGGGACAATCAGCCCCAGCATTTT. This encodes CASSYTGDNQPQHF.

This clonotype has more than one count but fewer than ten. The rearrangement uses TRBV28 and TRBJ2-7, with 9 bases matching TRBD2. CDR3 size: 15 residues. Germline V lookup: CDR1 MDHEN, CDR2 SYDVKM. Germline trimming cut 5 bases from V and 1 base from J; bases unmatched to any gene: 6. CDR3 protein: CASSPSGTGSYEQYF. CDR3 nucleotides: TGTGCCAGCAGTCCTAGCGGGACGGGGTCCTACGAGCAGTACTTC.

Only a few counts were recorded for this clonotype. The chain links TRBV20-1 to TRBJ1-3; TRBD1 agrees at 7 bases. J gave up 0 bases and V 1 base, and 6 bases lay outside the gene matches. The germline gives CDR1 DFQATT, CDR2 SNEGSKA (reference sequence). CDR3 length: 16 residues. The CDR3 loop is CSARGTGLGSGNTIYF. The CDR3 DNA reads as TGCAGTGCTAGAGGGACAGGTTTGGGCTCTGGAAACACCATATATTTT.